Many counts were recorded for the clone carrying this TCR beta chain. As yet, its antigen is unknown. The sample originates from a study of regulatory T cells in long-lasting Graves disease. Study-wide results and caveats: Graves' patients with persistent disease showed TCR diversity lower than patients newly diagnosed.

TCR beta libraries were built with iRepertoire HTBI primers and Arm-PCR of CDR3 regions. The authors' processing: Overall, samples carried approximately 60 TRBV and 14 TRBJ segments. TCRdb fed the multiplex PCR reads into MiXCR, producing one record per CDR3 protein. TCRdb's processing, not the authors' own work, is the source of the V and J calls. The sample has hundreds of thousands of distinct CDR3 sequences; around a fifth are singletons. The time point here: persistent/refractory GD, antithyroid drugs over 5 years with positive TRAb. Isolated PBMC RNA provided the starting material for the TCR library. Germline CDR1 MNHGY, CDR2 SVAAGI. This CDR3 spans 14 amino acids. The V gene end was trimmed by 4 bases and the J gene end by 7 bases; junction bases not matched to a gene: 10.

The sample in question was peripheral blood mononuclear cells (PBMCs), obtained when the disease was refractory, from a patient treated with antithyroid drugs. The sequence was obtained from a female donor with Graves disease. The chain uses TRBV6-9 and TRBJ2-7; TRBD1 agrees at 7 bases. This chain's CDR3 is CASSLRQGKEEQYF. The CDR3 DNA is TGTGCCAGCAGTTTGCGACAGGGAAAGGAGGAGCAGTACTTC.